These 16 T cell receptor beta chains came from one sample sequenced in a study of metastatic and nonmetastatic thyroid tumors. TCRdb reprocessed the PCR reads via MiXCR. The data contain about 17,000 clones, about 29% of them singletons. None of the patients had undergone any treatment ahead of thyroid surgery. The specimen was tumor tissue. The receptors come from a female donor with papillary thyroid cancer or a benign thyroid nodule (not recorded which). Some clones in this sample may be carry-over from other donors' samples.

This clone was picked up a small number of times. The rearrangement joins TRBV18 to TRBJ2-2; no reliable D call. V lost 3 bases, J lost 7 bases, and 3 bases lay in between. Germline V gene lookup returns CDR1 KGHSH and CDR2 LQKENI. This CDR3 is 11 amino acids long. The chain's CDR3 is CASSPDGELFF. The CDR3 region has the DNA TGTGCCAGCTCACCTGACGGGGAGCTGTTTTTT.

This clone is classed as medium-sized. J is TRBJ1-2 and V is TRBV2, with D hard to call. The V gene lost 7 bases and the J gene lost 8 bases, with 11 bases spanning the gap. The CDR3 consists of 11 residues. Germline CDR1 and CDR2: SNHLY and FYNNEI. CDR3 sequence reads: CASTQAEGYTF. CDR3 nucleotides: TGTGCCAGCACGCAGGCGGAAGGCTACACCTTC.

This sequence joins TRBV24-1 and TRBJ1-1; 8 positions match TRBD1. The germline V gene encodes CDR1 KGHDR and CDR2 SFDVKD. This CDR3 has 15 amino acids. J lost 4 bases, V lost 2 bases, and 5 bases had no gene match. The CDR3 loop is CATSDSRTGSTEAFF. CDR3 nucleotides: TGTGCCACCAGTGATTCCCGGACAGGGAGCACTGAAGCTTTCTTT.

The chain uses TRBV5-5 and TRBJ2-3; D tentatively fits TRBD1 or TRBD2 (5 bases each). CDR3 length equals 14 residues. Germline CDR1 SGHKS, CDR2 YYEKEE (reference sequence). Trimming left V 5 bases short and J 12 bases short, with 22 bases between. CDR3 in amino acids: CASRASFEGNLQYF. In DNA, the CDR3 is TGTGCCAGCAGAGCCTCTTTTGAGGGGAACCTTCAGTATTTT.

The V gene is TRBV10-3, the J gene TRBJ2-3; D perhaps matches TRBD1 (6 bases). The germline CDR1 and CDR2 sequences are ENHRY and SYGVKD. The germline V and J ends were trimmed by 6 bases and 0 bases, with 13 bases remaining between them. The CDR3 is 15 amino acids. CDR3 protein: CAISLGGMSTDTQYF. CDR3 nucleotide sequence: TGTGCCATCAGCCTAGGGGGAATGAGCACAGATACGCAGTATTTT.

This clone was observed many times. Here the CDR3 reads CASSPPGGTFSYNEQFF. The CDR3 DNA reads TGTGCCAGCAGCCCCCCGGGCGGGACATTCTCCTACAATGAGCAGTTCTTC. The rearrangement uses TRBV7-9 and TRBJ2-1; D could derive from TRBD1 or TRBD2 (6 bases each). Trimming took 5 bases from V and 0 from J, leaving 17 bases between them. Germline V lookup: CDR1 SEHNR, CDR2 FQNEAQ (reference sequence). The CDR3 runs 17 residues.

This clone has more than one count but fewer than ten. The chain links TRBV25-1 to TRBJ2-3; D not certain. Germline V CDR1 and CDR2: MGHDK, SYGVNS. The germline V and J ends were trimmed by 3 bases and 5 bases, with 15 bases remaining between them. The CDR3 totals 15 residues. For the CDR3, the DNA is TGTGCCAGCAGTGAGGAAACAACTATGGTAGATACGCAGTATTTT. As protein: CASSEETTMVDTQYF. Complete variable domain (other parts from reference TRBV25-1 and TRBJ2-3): EADIYQTPRYLVIGTGKKITLECSQTMGHDKMYWYQQDPGMELHLIHYSYGVNSTEKGDLSSESTVSRIRTEHFPLTLESARPSHTSQYLCASSEETTMVDTQYFGPGTRLTVL.

CDR3 sequence reads: CASSQATEAFF. In nucleotides, the CDR3 is TGTGCCAGCAGCCAGGCTACTGAAGCTTTCTTT. V gene TRBV7-9 combines with J gene TRBJ1-1; no clear D gene. Looked up from germline, CDR1 is SEHNR and CDR2 is FQNEAQ (reference sequence). This CDR3 comprises 11 residues. V shed 5 bases and J shed 5 bases, with 6 bases lying between them.

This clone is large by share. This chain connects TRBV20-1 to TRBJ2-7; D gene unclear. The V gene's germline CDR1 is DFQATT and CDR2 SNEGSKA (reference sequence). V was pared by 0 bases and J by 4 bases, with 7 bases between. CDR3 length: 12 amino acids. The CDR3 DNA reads TGCAGTGCTAGAGAGCCCGGGTACGAGCAGTACTTC. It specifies CSAREPGYEQYF.

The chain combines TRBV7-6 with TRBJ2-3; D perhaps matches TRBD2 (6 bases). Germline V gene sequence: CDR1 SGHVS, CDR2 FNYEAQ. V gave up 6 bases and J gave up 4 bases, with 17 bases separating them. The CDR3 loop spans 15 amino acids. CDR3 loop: CASSMAEGRSDTQYF. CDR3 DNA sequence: TGTGCCAGCAGTATGGCGGAGGGGCGGTCAGATACGCAGTATTTT.

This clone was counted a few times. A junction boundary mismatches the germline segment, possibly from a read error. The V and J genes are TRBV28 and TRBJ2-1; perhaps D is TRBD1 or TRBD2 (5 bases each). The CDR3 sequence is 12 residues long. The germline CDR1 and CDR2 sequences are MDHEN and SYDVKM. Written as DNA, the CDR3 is TGTGTCAGCACCTACTGGGGGTATGAGCAGTTCTTC. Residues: CVSTYWGYEQFF.

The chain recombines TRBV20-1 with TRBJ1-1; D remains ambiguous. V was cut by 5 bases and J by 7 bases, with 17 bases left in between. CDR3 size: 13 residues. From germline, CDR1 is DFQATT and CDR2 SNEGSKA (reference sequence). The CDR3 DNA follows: TGCAGTGCTGCCGATGCCCCAGGTTATGAAGCTTTCTTT. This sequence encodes CSAADAPGYEAFF.

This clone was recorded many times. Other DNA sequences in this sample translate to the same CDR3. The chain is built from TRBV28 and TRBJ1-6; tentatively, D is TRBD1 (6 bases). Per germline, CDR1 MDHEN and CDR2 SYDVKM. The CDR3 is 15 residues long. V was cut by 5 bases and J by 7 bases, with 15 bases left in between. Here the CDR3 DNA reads TGTGCCAGCAGTCCAACACAGGGAGGCAATTCACCCCTCCACTTT. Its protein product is CASSPTQGGNSPLHF.

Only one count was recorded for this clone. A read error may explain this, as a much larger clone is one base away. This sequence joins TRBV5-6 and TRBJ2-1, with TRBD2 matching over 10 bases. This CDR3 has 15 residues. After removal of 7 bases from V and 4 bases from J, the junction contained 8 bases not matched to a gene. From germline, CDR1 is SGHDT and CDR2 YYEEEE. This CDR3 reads CASDPPGLAYNEQFF. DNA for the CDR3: TGTGCCAGCGACCCCCCGGGACTAGCGTACAATGAGCAGTTCTTC.

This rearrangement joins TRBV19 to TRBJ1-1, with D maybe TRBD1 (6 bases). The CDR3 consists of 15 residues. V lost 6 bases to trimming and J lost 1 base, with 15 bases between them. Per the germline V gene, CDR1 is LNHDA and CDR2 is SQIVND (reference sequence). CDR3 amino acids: CASRNTGLWNTEAFF. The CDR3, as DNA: TGTGCCAGTAGAAATACAGGGTTATGGAACACTGAAGCTTTCTTT.

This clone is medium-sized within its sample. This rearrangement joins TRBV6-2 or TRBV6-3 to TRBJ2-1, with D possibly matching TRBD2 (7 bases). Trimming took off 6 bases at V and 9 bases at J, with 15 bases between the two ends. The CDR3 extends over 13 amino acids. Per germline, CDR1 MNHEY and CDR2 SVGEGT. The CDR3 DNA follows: TGTGCCAGCAGAATCGAGGGAGGGGGTGAGCAGTTCTTC. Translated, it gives CASRIEGGGEQFF.